The rows below give T cell receptor beta chains drawn from one sample of a study of cytomegalovirus exposure and HLA in healthy donors. Clones were read by immunoSEQ multiplex PCR, and TCRdb kept only the in-frame ones, dropping some. The sample yields 150,000 to 180,000 clones, around 83% seen once. The sequenced material came from PBMCs. The receptor source for this set is a human donor in good health. The conserved cysteine and the conserved F or W are not part of the CDR3 here. Each record gives: V gene, J gene, CDR3 length, CDR3 protein.

TRBV5-1	TRBJ2-1	11	ASSLVLYNEQF
TRBV2	TRBJ1-2	11	ASTESAAHGYT
TRBV6-1	TRBJ2-2	14	ASNELAGRFTGELF
TRBV18	TRBJ1-4	11	ASSLGQNEKLF
TRBV7-2	TRBJ1-5	11	ASSQQGNQPQH
TRBV6-6	TRBJ1-1	11	ASTRRGETEAF
TRBV27	TRBJ1-2	12	ASSLSGQFGGYT
TRBV28	TRBJ1-2	10	ASSDRNYGYT
TRBV4-3	TRBJ1-4	12	ASSPTQGGEKLF
TRBV18	TRBJ1-1	13	ASSPGTEMNTEAF
TRBV6-5	TRBJ1-1	13	ASSYSTGMGTEAF
TRBV7-8	TRBJ1-5	14	ASSLLVGGGYQPQH
TRBV13	TRBJ2-7	12	ASSLAAGRDEQY
TRBV7-9	TRBJ1-5	12	ASSLGQGGQPQH
TRBV10-3	TRBJ2-5	10	AISSGQETQY
TRBV5-4	TRBJ2-3	14	ASSRRGGAGGDTQY
TRBV15	TRBJ2-7	11	ATSRVQSYEQY
TRBV11-2	TRBJ2-7	18	ASSLEGGYLAGTRPYEQY
TRBV6-4	TRBJ1-1	12	ASSESPENTEAF
TRBV6-6	TRBJ2-7	12	ASRTEADNYEQY
TRBV13	TRBJ2-5	14	ASSLEAGLSYQTQY
TRBV19	TRBJ1-5	15	ASTLYRGSYSNQPQH
TRBV29-1	TRBJ1-1	10	SGNRGTTEAF
TRBV5-1	TRBJ1-4	12	ASSLTPGGEKLF
TRBV6-6	TRBJ2-1	13	ASSLTPGLAFEQF
TRBV10-1	TRBJ1-2	16	ASRSLWTERPLNYGYT
TRBV7-2	TRBJ1-5	11	ASSFNRGQPQH
TRBV27	TRBJ1-2	12	ASKDWVTGQGYT
TRBV4-1	TRBJ2-6	13	ASSQERTGANVLT
TRBV13	TRBJ2-7	12	ASSWGDRGYEQY
TRBV7-2	TRBJ2-5	13	ASSTEGRVVETQY